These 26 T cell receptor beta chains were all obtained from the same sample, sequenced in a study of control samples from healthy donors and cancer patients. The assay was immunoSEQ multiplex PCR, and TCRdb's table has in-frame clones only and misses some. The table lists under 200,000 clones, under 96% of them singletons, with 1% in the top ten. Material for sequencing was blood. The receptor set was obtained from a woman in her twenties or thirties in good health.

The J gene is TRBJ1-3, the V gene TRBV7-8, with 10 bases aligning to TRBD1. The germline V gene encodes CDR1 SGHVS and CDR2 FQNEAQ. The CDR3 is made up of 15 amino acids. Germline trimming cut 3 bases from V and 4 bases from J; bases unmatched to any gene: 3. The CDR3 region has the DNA TGTGCCAGCAGCTTCGGGACAGGGGCAGGAAACACCATATATTTT. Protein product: CASSFGTGAGNTIYF. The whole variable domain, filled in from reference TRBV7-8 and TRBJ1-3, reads GAGVSQSPRYKVAKRGQDVALRCDPISGHVSLFWYQQALGQGPEFLTYFQNEAQLDKSGLPSDRFFAERPEGSVSTLKIQRTQQEDSAVYLCASSFGTGAGNTIYFGEGSWLTVV.

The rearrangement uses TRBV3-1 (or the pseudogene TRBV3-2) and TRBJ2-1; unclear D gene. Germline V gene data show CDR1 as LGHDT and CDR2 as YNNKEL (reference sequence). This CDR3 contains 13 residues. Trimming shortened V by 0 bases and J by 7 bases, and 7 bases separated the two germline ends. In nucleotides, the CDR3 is TGTGCCAGCAGCCAAGACGCAGTGAATGAGCAGTTCTTC. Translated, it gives CASSQDAVNEQFF.

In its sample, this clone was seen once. CDR3 DNA: TGTGCCAGCAGTGCTAGCGACCGCACGAACACTGAAGCTTTCTTT. Its protein is CASSASDRTNTEAFF. The gene calls are TRBV9 and TRBJ1-1; D is uncertain. Trimming shortened V by 5 bases and J by 1 base, and 15 bases separated the two germline ends. The CDR3 totals 15 residues. The germline V gene encodes CDR1 SGDLS and CDR2 YYNGEE.

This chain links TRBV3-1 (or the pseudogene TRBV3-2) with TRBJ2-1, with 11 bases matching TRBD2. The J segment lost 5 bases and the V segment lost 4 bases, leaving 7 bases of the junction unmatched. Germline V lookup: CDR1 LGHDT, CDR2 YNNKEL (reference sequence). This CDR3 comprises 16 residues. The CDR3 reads CASSRSGGAADNEQFF. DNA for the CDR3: TGTGCCAGCAGCCGTAGCGGGGGGGCAGCGGACAATGAGCAGTTCTTC.

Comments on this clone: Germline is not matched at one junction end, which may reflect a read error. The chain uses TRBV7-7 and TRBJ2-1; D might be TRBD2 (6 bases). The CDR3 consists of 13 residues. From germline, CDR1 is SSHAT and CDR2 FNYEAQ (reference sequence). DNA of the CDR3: TGTGCTAGCGGCCGTCTCTCCCACAATGAGCAGTTCTTC. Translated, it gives CASGRLSHNEQFF.

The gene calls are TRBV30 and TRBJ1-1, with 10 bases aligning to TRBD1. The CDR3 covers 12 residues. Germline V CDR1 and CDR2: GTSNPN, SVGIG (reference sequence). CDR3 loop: CAGDRGGTEAFF. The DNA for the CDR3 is TGTGCAGGGGACAGGGGTGGCACTGAAGCTTTCTTT.

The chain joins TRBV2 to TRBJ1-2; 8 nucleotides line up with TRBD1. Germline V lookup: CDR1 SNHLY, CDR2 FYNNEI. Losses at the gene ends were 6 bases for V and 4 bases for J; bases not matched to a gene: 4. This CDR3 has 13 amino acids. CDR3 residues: CASSPGGSYGYTF. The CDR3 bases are TGTGCCAGCAGCCCAGGGGGCAGCTATGGCTACACCTTC.

Here the CDR3 DNA reads TGCGCCAGCAGCCCGACACGGGACAGGGGCGTCAATGAGCAGTTCTTC. Amino acid sequence: CASSPTRDRGVNEQFF. The chain recombines TRBV5-1 with TRBJ2-1, with TRBD1 matching over 10 bases. V lost 4 bases, J lost 6 bases, and 10 bases stayed unmatched. This CDR3 contains 16 residues. The V gene's germline CDR1 is SGHRS and CDR2 YFSETQ.

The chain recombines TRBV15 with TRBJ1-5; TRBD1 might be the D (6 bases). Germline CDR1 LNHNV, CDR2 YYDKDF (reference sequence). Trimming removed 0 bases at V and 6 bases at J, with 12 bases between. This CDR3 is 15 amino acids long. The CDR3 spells CATSRDWGGGQPQHF. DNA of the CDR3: TGTGCCACCAGCAGAGATTGGGGGGGCGGTCAGCCCCAGCATTTT.

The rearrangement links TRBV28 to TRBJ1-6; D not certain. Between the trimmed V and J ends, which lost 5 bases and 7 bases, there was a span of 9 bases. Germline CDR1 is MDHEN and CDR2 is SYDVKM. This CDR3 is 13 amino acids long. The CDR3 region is CASSRWTNSPLHF. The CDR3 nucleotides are TGTGCCAGCAGTCGATGGACGAATTCACCCCTCCACTTT.

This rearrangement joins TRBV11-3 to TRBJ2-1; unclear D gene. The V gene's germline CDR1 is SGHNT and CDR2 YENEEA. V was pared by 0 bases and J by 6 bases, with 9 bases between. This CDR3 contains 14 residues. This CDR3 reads CASSLEGNPNEQFF. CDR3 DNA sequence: TGTGCCAGCAGCTTAGAAGGGAACCCCAATGAGCAGTTCTTC.

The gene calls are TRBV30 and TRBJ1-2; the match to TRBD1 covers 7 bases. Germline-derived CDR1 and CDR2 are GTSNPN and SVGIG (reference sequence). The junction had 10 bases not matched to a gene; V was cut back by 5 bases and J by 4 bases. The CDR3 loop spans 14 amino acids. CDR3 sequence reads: CAWGTGQTVYGYTF. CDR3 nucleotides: TGTGCCTGGGGAACGGGACAGACGGTCTATGGCTACACCTTC.

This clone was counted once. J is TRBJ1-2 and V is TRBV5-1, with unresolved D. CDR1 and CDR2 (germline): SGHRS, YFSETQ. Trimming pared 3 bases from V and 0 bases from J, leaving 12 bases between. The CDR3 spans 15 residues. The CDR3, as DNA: TGCGCCAGCAGCTGGGCCCCGGGAGCTAACTATGGCTACACCTTC. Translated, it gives CASSWAPGANYGYTF. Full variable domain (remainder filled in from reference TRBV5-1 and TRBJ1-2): KAGVTQTPRYLIKTRGQQVTLSCSPISGHRSVSWYQQTPGQGLQFLFEYFSETQRNKGNFPGRFSGRQFSNSRSEMNVSTLELGDSALYLCASSWAPGANYGYTFGSGTRLTVV.

The CDR3 spells CASIAGTGYSYEQYF. The CDR3 DNA reads as TGTGCCAGCATCGCCGGGACAGGGTACTCCTACGAGCAGTACTTC. This chain joins TRBV7-2 and TRBJ2-7, with TRBD1 matching 9 bases. The CDR3 has 15 residues. V was pared by 7 bases and J by 0 bases, with 7 bases of the junction left unmatched. CDR1 is SGHTA and CDR2 is FQGNSA in the germline V gene.

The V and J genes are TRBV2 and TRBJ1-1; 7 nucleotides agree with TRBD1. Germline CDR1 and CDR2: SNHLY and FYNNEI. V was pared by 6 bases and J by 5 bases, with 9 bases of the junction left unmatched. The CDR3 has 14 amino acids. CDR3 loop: CASSVDRVGTEAFF. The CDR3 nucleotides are TGTGCCAGCAGCGTAGACAGGGTAGGGACTGAAGCTTTCTTT.

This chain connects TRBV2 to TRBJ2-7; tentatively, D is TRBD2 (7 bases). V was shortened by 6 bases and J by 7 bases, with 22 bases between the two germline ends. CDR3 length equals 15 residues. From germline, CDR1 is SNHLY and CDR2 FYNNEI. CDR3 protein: CASRGGSGGRREQYF. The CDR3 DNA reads TGTGCCAGCAGGGGAGGGTCTGGGGGCCGGCGTGAGCAGTACTTC.

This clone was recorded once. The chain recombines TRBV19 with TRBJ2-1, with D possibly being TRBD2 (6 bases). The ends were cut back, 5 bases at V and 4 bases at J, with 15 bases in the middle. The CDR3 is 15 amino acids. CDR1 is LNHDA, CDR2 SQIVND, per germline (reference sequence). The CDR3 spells CASSFSGTRYNEQFF. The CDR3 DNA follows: TGTGCCAGTAGTTTTAGCGGAACCCGTTACAATGAGCAGTTCTTC.

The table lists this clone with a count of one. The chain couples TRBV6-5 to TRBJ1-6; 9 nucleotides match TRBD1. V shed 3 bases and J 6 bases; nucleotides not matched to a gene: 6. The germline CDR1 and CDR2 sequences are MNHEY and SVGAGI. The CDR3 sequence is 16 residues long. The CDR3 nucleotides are TGTGCCAGCAGTTATGGGACAGGGAGGCGTAATTCACCCCTCCACTTT. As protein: CASSYGTGRRNSPLHF.

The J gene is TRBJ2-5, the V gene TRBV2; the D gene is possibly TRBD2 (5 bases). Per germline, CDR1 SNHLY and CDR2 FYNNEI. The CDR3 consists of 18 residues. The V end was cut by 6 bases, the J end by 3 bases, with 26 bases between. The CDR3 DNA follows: TGTGCCAGCAGCCCCCTCCTGTCGACGAGGGAAACCAAAGAGACCCAGTACTTC. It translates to CASSPLLSTRETKETQYF.

The CDR3 DNA is TGTGCCAGCAGTACTCAACTAGATCGACGTTCAAGCACCTACGAGCAGTACTTC. Its translation: CASSTQLDRRSSTYEQYF. The chain is built from TRBV28 and TRBJ2-7, with a possible D match to TRBD2 (5 bases). Germline assignment: CDR1 MDHEN and CDR2 SYDVKM. The CDR3 has 18 amino acids. V lost 5 bases and J 2 bases, leaving 25 bases between the germline ends.

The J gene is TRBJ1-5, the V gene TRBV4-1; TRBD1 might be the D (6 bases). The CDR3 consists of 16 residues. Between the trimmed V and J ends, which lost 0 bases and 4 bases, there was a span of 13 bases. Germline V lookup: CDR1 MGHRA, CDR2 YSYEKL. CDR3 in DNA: TGCGCCAGCAGCCAAGATCGGCGAGGGGGAAATCAGCCCCAGCATTTT. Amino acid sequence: CASSQDRRGGNQPQHF.

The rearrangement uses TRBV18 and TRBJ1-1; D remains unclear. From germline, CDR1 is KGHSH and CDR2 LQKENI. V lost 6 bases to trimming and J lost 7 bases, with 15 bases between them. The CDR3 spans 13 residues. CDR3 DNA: TGTGCCAGCTCCCTTTGGGGTTTTGGTGAAGCTTTCTTT. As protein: CASSLWGFGEAFF.

This CDR3 is CASSEGRTSGNSDTQYF. CDR3 DNA sequence: TGTGCCAGCAGTGAAGGAAGGACTAGCGGGAATTCAGATACGCAGTATTTT. V gene TRBV6-1 combines with J gene TRBJ2-3; TRBD2 agrees at 12 bases. Germline lookup yields CDR1 MNHNS and CDR2 SASEGT. The V gene end was trimmed by 1 base and the J gene end by 4 bases; junction bases not matched to a gene: 6. The CDR3 is 17 residues long.

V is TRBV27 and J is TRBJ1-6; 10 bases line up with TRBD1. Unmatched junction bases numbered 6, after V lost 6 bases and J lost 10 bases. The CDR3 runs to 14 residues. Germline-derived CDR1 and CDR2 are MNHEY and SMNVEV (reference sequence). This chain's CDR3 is CASSPGTGVSPLHF. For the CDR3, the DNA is TGTGCCAGCAGCCCCGGGACAGGGGTCTCACCCCTCCACTTT.

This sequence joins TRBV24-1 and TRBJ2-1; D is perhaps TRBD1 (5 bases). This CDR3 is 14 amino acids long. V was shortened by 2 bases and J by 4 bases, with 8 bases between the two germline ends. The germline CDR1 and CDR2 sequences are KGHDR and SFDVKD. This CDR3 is CATSDWGRYNEQFF. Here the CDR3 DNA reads TGTGCCACCAGTGATTGGGGCAGGTACAATGAGCAGTTCTTC.

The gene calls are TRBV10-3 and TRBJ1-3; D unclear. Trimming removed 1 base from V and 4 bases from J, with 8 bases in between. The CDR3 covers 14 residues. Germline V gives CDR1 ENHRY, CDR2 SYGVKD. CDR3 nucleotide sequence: TGTGCCATCAGTGAGTGGGGTTCCGGAAACACCATATATTTT. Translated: CAISEWGSGNTIYF.